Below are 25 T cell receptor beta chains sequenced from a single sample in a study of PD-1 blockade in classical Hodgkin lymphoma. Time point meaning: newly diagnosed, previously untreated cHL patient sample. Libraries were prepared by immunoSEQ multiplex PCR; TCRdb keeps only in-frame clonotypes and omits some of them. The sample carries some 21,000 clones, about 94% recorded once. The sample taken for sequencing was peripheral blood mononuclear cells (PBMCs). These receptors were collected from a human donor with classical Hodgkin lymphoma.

The DNA for the CDR3 is TGTGCCAGCAGTGCTCATCGGCGTCAAAGTCGGGCCAACGTCCTGACTTTC. It yields the protein CASSAHRRQSRANVLTF. The chain combines TRBV6-7 with TRBJ2-6; D not resolved. TRBV6-7 is labeled an ORF, and its function is uncertain. This CDR3 has 17 residues. Trimming stripped 5 bases from V and 5 bases from J, with 19 bases between.

Written as DNA, the CDR3 is TGTGCCGCGGAGCACGGACCAAACGGGGATACGCAGTATTTT. Translated: CAAEHGPNGDTQYF. The chain employs TRBV10-3 and TRBJ2-3; no firm D call. The CDR3 totals 14 residues. Trimming took 11 bases from V and 6 from J, leaving 21 bases between them. Germline assignment: CDR1 ENHRY and CDR2 SYGVKD.

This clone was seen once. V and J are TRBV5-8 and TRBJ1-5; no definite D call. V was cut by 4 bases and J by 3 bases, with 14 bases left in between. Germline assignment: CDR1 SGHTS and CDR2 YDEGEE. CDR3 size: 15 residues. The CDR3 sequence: CASSHREIPNQPQHF. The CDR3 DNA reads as TGTGCCAGCAGCCACCGGGAAATCCCCAATCAGCCCCAGCATTTT.

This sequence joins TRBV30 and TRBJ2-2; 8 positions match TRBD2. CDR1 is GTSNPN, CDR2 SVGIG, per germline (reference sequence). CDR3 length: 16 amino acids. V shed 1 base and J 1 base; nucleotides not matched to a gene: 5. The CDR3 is CAWSDTLAVNTGELFF. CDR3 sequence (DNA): TGTGCCTGGAGTGATACACTAGCGGTGAACACCGGGGAGCTGTTTTTT. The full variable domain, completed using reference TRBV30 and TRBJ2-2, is SQTIHQWPATLVQPVGSPLSLECTVEGTSNPNLYWYRQAAGRGLQLLFYSVGIGQISSEVPQNLSASRPQDRQFILSSKKLLLSDSGFYLCAWSDTLAVNTGELFFGEGSRLTVL.

CDR3 protein: CAWDRGPSGDTIYF. CDR3 nucleotides: TGTGCCTGGGACAGGGGACCATCCGGGGACACCATATATTTT. The chain couples TRBV30 to TRBJ1-3, with TRBD1 identical over 8 bases. V was pared by 5 bases and J by 8 bases, with 11 bases of the junction left unmatched. The CDR3 runs to 14 residues. Germline V CDR1 and CDR2: GTSNPN, SVGIG (reference sequence).

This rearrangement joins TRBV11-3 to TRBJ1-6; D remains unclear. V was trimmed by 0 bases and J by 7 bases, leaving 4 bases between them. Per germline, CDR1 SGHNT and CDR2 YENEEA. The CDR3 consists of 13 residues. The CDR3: CASSLDPNSPLHF. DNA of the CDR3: TGTGCCAGCAGCTTAGATCCGAATTCACCCCTCCACTTT.

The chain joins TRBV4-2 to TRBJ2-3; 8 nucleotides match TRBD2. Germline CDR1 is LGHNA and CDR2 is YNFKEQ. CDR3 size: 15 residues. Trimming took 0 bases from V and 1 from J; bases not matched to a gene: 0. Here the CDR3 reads CASSQETSGTDTQYF. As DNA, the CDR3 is TGTGCCAGCAGCCAAGAGACTAGCGGCACAGATACGCAGTATTTT.

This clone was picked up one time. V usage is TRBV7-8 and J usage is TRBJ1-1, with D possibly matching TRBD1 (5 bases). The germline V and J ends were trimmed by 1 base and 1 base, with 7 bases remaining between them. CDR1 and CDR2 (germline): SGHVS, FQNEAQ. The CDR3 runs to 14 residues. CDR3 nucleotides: TGTGCCAGCAGCTTAGGTGACAGGAACACTGAAGCTTTCTTT. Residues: CASSLGDRNTEAFF.

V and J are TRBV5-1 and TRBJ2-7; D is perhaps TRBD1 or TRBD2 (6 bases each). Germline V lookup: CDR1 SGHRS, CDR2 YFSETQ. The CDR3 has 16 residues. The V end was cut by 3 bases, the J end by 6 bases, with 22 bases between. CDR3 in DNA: TGCGCCAGCAGCTCCGGGGGACGGGGGCTCGCGCGCGAGCAGTACTTC. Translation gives CASSSGGRGLAREQYF.

CDR3 in DNA: TGTGCCAGCACCCAGGGGGACACGACTAGCCAGCCCCAGCATTTT. Translation gives CASTQGDTTSQPQHF. The V gene is TRBV2, the J gene TRBJ1-5, with 7 bases matching TRBD1. The germline V gene has CDR1 SNHLY and CDR2 FYNNEI. This CDR3 region has 15 residues. The trim removed 7 bases at V and 7 bases at J, leaving 13 bases unmatched.

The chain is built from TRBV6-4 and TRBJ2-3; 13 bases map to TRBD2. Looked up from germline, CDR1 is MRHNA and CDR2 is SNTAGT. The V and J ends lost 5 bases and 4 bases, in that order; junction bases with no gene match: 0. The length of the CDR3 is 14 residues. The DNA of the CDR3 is TGTGCCAGCAGTACTAGCGGGGGGGCAGATACGCAGTATTTT. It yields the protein CASSTSGGADTQYF.

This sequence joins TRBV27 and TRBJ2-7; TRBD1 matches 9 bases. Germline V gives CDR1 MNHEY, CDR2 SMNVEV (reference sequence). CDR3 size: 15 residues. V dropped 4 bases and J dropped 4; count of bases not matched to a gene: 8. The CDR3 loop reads CASSYEYGTGYEQYF. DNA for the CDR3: TGTGCCAGCAGTTACGAATACGGGACAGGGTACGAGCAGTACTTC.

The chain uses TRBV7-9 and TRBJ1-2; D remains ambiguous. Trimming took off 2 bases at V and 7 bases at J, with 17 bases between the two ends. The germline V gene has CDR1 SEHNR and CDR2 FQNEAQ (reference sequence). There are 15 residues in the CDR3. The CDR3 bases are TGTGCCAGCAGCTTATGGAGTGTGGCAGCCGGTGGCTACACCTTC. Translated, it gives CASSLWSVAAGGYTF.

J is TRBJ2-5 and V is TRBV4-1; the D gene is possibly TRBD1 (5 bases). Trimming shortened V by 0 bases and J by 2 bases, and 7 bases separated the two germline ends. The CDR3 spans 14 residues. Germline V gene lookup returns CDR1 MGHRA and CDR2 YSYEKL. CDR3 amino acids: CASSQDRQQETQYF. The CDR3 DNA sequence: TGCGCCAGCAGCCAAGATCGACAGCAAGAGACCCAGTACTTC.

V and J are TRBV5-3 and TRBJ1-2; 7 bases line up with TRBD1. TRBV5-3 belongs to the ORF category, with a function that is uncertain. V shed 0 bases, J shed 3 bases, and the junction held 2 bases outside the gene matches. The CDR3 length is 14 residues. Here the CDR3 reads CARSLGQGHYGYTF. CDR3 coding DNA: TGTGCCAGAAGCTTGGGACAGGGCCACTATGGCTACACCTTC.

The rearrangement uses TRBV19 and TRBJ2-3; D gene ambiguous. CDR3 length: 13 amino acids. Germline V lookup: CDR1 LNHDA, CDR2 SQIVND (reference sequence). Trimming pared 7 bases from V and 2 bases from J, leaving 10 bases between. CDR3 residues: CASIQESTDTQYF. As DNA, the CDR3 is TGTGCCAGTATCCAGGAGTCCACAGATACGCAGTATTTT. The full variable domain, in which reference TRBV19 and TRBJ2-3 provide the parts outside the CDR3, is DGGITQSPKYLFRKEGQNVTLSCEQNLNHDAMYWYRQDPGQGLRLIYYSQIVNDFQKGDIAEGYSVSREKKESFPLTVTSAQKNPTAFYLCASIQESTDTQYFGPGTRLTVL.

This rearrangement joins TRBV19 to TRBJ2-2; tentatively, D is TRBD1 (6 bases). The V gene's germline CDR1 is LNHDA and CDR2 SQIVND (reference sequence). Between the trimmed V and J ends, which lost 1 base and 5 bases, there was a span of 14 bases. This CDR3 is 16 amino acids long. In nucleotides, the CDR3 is TGTGCCAGTAGTATAGGACAGGCCCCGGGAACCGGGGAGCTGTTTTTT. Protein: CASSIGQAPGTGELFF. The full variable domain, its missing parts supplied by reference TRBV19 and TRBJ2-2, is DGGITQSPKYLFRKEGQNVTLSCEQNLNHDAMYWYRQDPGQGLRLIYYSQIVNDFQKGDIAEGYSVSREKKESFPLTVTSAQKNPTAFYLCASSIGQAPGTGELFFGEGSRLTVL.

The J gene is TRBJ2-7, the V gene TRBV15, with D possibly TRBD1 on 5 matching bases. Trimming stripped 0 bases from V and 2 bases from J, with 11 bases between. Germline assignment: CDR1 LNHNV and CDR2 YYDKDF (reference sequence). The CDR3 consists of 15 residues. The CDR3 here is CATSRDLVTAYEQYF. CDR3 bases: TGTGCCACCAGCAGAGATCTCGTGACAGCCTACGAGCAGTACTTC.

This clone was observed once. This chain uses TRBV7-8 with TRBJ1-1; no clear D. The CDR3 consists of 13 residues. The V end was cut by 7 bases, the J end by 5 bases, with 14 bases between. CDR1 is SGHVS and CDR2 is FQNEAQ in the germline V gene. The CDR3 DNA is TGTGCCAGCATGCTGGGCTTCGGGACTGAAGCTTTCTTT. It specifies CASMLGFGTEAFF.

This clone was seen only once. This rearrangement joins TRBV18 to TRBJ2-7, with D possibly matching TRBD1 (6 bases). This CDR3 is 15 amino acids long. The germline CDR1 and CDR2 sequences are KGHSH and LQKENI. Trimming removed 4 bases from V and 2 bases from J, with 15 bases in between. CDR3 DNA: TGTGCCAGCTCACAGGTGGGACAACCGACCTACGAGCAGTACTTC. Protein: CASSQVGQPTYEQYF.

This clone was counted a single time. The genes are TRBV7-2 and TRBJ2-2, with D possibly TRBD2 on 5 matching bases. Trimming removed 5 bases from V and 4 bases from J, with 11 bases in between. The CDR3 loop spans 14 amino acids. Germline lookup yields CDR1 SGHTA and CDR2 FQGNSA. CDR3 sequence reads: CASSPDWPTGELFF. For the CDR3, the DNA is TGTGCCAGCAGCCCGGACTGGCCCACCGGGGAGCTGTTTTTT.

The CDR3 DNA is TGTGCCAGCAGGGACAGGGCCTACGAGCAGTACTTC. Protein: CASRDRAYEQYF. The V call is TRBV28, the J call TRBJ2-7; 8 bases line up with TRBD1. The CDR3 sequence is 12 residues long. Germline loops: CDR1 MDHEN, CDR2 SYDVKM. After removal of 6 bases from V and 2 bases from J, the junction contained 0 bases not matched to a gene.

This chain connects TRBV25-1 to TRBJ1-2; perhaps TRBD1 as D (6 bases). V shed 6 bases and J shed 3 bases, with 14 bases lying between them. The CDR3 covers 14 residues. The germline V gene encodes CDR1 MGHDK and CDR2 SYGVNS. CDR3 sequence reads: CASRGAGGDYGYTF. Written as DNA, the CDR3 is TGTGCCAGCAGGGGGGCCGGGGGAGACTATGGCTACACCTTC.

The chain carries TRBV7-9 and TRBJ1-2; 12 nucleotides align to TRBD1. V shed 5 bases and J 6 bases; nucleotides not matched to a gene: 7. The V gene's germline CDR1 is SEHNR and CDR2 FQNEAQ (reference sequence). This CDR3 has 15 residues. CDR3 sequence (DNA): TGTGCCAGCAGCCCCCGGGACAGGGGGCGAGATGGCTACACCTTC. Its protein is CASSPRDRGRDGYTF.

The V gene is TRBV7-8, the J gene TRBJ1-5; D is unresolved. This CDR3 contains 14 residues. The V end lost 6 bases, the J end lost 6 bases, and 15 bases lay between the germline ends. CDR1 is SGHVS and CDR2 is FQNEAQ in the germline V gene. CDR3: CASSSSPGSQPQHF. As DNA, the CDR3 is TGTGCCAGCAGTTCAAGTCCGGGTTCTCAGCCCCAGCATTTT.